The rows below give T cell receptor beta chains drawn from one sample of a study of human T cells and chemical hapten exposure. MiXCR, applied by TCRdb to the 5' RACE reads, yields one record per CDR3 protein. The table has 110,000 or so distinct CDR3 sequences, 15% to 20% seen once. The receptors stem from a human donor in good health. Each CDR3 is given without its conserved first and last residue.

v_call cdr3_aa
TRBV24-1 ATSSPLSEQF
TRBV20-1 SARRAGGTDTQY
TRBV20-1 SASSSGRQF
TRBV29-1 SVMASRSGNTIY
TRBV6-1 AIEGGEARNTIY
TRBV11-1 ASSANQEYGYT
TRBV9 ASSTGLAKGPGELF
TRBV2 ASQPGQGAIDTQY
TRBV28 ASSLGADNSPLH
TRBV20-1 SARDSPGRWVQPQH
TRBV10-2 ASSDPGTGNQPQH
TRBV12-3/TRBV12-4 ASRELAGVKGKNIQY
TRBV27 ASSLSMTGTNPQGYIQY
TRBV28 ASRGDRGSGYT
TRBV11-2 ASGDRGRLLNEQF
TRBV6-5 ASSLKGGNQPQH
TRBV4-1 ASSQLLAGAYEQF
TRBV5-1 ASSSRDLRGETQY
TRBV11-2 ASSRTTGLAGVPDKNIQY
TRBV6-5 ASSYVGGSPDTQY